This entry is about one T cell receptor beta chain. The sample is drawn from a study of cytomegalovirus exposure and HLA in healthy donors. CDR3 length: 13 amino acids. Germline loops: CDR1 MNHNS, CDR2 SASEGT. Deletions cut 10 bases from V and 4 bases from J, with 16 bases between. PCR used 60 Vbeta primers and 13 Jbeta primers. Generated by immunoSEQ multiplex PCR, the TCRdb table keeps only in-frame clones and is missing some. The data show around 200,000 clones, approximately 86% seen once. The rearrangement links TRBV6-1 to TRBJ1-2; maybe TRBD1 (5 bases). The sequenced material came from PBMCs. This TCR was recovered from a woman aged 30 to 39 in good health and CMV-seronegative. The CDR3 sequence is CATMGTGPYGYTF. The CDR3 DNA follows: TGTGCCACCATGGGAACAGGACCCTATGGCTACACCTTC.